What follows describes a single T cell receptor (beta chain). The record originates from a study of blood T cell repertoires in COVID-19. Study-level information: Sample material is recorded as cDNA or gDNA derived from T cells, B-cell-depleted T cells, or PBMCs.

This CDR3 comprises 15 residues. Trimming took 6 bases from V and 4 from J, leaving 15 bases between them. Germline CDR1 reads MDHEN; CDR2 reads SYDVKM. Adults between about 18 and 89 years of age took part from some 25 US areas. Donors were grouped by their self-reported clinical history. TCRdb keeps only in-frame clones here, not all; method: immunoSEQ multiplex PCR. The repertoire holds around 250,000 clones, with 80% to 90% as singletons. The gene calls are TRBV28 and TRBJ2-2, with D possibly matching TRBD1 (5 bases). The sequence was obtained from a woman in her 50s who had recovered from COVID-19. Sequenced: PBMCs or T cells enriched from blood (not recorded which). CDR3 region: CASSPGQVSTGELFF. The DNA for the CDR3 is TGTGCCAGCAGCCCTGGACAAGTGAGCACCGGGGAGCTGTTTTTT.